This TCR beta chain is from a study of blood T cell repertoires in COVID-19 (TCRdb year 2020). Regarding the research as a whole: Collaborator samples came from the United States, Italy and Spain and covered acute and convalescent phases of COVID-19. The prospective study material was composed of cDNA or gDNA derived from T cells, B-cell-depleted T cells, or PBMCs. The dataset comprised deeply sampled blood TCRbeta repertoires from subjects exposed to, actively infected with, or recovered from COVID-19. The repertoires were made available in a free public database intended to serve as a resource for research on the immune response to SARS-CoV-2. The samples were drawn from the first 160 participants of the ongoing ImmuneRACE study and from 1,254 subjects provided by 6 global collaborators. Sample metadata almost always included a de-identified subject ID, COVID-19 status, age in years and sex. Where HLA class I and class II types were available, the types were taken from metadata supplied by the sample provider, not from assay-based typing.

Study-wide conclusions, independent of this receptor: The amount of clinical and demographic metadata varied by source and participant and was provided uncurated.

The CDR3 holds 15 amino acids from the cysteine to the phenylalanine. This entry keeps only the CDR3 DNA: 45 bases, framed from base 1. A distance of 14 bases separates the germline ends of V and J, which lose 4 bases and 2 bases respectively. CDR1 and CDR2 are read off the germline V gene as SGHTA and FQGNSA. TCRbeta CDR3 regions were amplified from genomic DNA using the immunoSEQ Assay, a bias-controlled multiplex PCR. Processing in the source paper ran as follows. The number of nucleated cells in each sample was estimated by amplification of reference gene primers within the assay. To quantify the absolute abundance of each unique TCRbeta CDR3 rearrangement, sequence reads were collapsed and filtered. For each sample, productive Simpson clonality was calculated by taking the square root of Simpson's diversity index across productive rearrangements. TCRdb retrieved this table from immuneACCESS and kept in-frame rearrangements only. Not all clones are present; in checked studies, unresolved V genes account for under half, and no reason is known for the remainder. The D gene and trimming were derived from the DNA, and the V and J assignments and clone size from that table. The sample yields about 310,000 clones; 87% were counted once. The ten largest account for 1% of the sample.

Collaborating institutions collected whole blood in K2EDTA tubes following their own protocols. For TCRbeta analysis, collaborator samples were shipped as frozen whole blood, as isolated PBMCs, or as DNA extracted from either sample type. Remarks on this clone: Which antigen it targets is not known. No base qualities exist here, and no much larger clone lies one base off it.

The sample consisted of peripheral blood. Here the chain combines TRBV7-2 and TRBJ1-1, with no reliable assignment of the D segment. This clonotype was obtained from a man over 45 with active or convalescent COVID-19. CDR3 loop: CASSSNTGRNTEAFF. At the DNA level, the sequence is TGTGCCAGCAGCTCTAATACCGGGAGAAACACTGAAGCTTTCTTT.